This is a list of T cell receptor beta chains from one sample in a study of blood T cell repertoires in COVID-19. This table comes from immunoSEQ multiplex PCR, and its TCRdb copy is limited to in-frame clones, with some not included. The sample contains 150,000 to 200,000 clones, roughly 85% of which appear only once. Sequencing input: peripheral blood. These receptors were taken from a woman aged 45-65 years with COVID-19, enrolled during active disease. CDR3s include the opening cysteine and the closing phenylalanine or tryptophan. A D gene is named only where the DNA matches it firmly. Rows may omit the clone size; those that give it use once, few, many or a size class.

D gene: TRBD1
CDR3 length: 14
clone size: NA
V gene: TRBV2
J gene: TRBJ1-2
CDR3 DNA: TGTGCCAGCAGCGGACAGGGAAAGCACTATGGCTACACCTTC
CDR3 protein: CASSGQGKHYGYTF

D gene: TRBD1
CDR3 length: 14
clone size: NA
V gene: TRBV9
J gene: TRBJ1-2
CDR3 DNA: TGTGCCAGCAGCGTTTCCCAGGGGGCGAAAGGCTACACCTTC
CDR3 protein: CASSVSQGAKGYTF

D gene: NA
CDR3 length: 17
clone size: NA
V gene: TRBV5-1
J gene: TRBJ2-3
CDR3 DNA: TGCGCCAGCAGATTCGACCCAGGGGCTAGACACACAGATACGCAGTATTTT
CDR3 protein: CASRFDPGARHTDTQYF

D gene: NA
CDR3 length: 14
clone size: NA
V gene: TRBV28
J gene: TRBJ2-1
CDR3 DNA: TGTGCCAGCAGAGCGGACAGCTCCTACAATGAGCAGTTCTTC
CDR3 protein: CASRADSSYNEQFF

D gene: NA
CDR3 length: 13
clone size: NA
V gene: TRBV30
J gene: TRBJ2-6
CDR3 DNA: TGTGCCTGGAGTGTCACTGGGGCCAACGTCCTGACTTTC
CDR3 protein: CAWSVTGANVLTF

D gene: NA
CDR3 length: 14
clone size: NA
V gene: TRBV2
J gene: TRBJ1-1
CDR3 DNA: TGTGCCAGCAGTATCATCAGGGAGAACACTGAAGCTTTCTTT
CDR3 protein: CASSIIRENTEAFF

D gene: TRBD1
CDR3 length: 15
clone size: NA
V gene: TRBV5-4
J gene: TRBJ2-3
CDR3 DNA: TGTGCCAGCAGCCCAGACAGGGGTAGGACAGATACGCAGTATTTT
CDR3 protein: CASSPDRGRTDTQYF

D gene: TRBD1
CDR3 length: 13
clone size: NA
V gene: TRBV3-1/TRBV3-2
J gene: TRBJ1-2
CDR3 DNA: TGTGCCAGCAGCCAACAGGGGGATGGTGGCTACACCTTC
CDR3 protein: CASSQQGDGGYTF

D gene: NA
CDR3 length: 16
clone size: NA
V gene: TRBV5-4
J gene: TRBJ2-7
CDR3 DNA: TGTGCCAGCAGCTCAAGTGTTCGGACATCCTCCTACGAGCAGTACTTC
CDR3 protein: CASSSSVRTSSYEQYF

D gene: TRBD1
CDR3 length: 11
clone size: NA
V gene: TRBV20-1
J gene: TRBJ2-7
CDR3 DNA: TGCAGTGCAACGACAGGGCGGGAGCAGTACTTC
CDR3 protein: CSATTGREQYF

D gene: NA
CDR3 length: 16
clone size: NA
V gene: TRBV7-2
J gene: TRBJ1-1
CDR3 DNA: TGTGCCAGCAGCTTAGTACCCACAGGGATTAACACTGAAGCTTTCTTT
CDR3 protein: CASSLVPTGINTEAFF

D gene: TRBD1
CDR3 length: 12
clone size: NA
V gene: TRBV5-1
J gene: TRBJ2-1
CDR3 DNA: TGCGCCAGCAGCTTGGGACAGGGAGCGCAGTTCTTC
CDR3 protein: CASSLGQGAQFF

D gene: TRBD2
CDR3 length: 14
clone size: NA
V gene: TRBV3-1/TRBV3-2
J gene: TRBJ2-1
CDR3 DNA: TGTGCCAGCAGCCAAAGCGGGGGGAACAATGAGCAGTTCTTC
CDR3 protein: CASSQSGGNNEQFF

D gene: NA
CDR3 length: 16
clone size: NA
V gene: TRBV2
J gene: TRBJ1-3
CDR3 DNA: TGTGCCAGCAGTGAAGAACGGGGTGTCTCTGGAAACACCATATATTTT
CDR3 protein: CASSEERGVSGNTIYF

D gene: TRBD2
CDR3 length: 15
clone size: NA
V gene: TRBV5-4
J gene: TRBJ2-7
CDR3 DNA: TGTGCCAGCAGCCCGTCAGTTGGGGGGGGCTACGAGCAGTACTTC
CDR3 protein: CASSPSVGGGYEQYF

D gene: TRBD1
CDR3 length: 15
clone size: NA
V gene: TRBV5-1
J gene: TRBJ1-2
CDR3 DNA: TGCGCCAGCAGCGGCGGACAGGGGGCGATCTATGGCTACACCTTC
CDR3 protein: CASSGGQGAIYGYTF

D gene: NA
CDR3 length: 17
clone size: NA
V gene: TRBV2
J gene: TRBJ1-1
CDR3 DNA: TGTGCCAGCAGTGAAGCGCTTCAGGGGAATCGGGGCACTGAAGCTTTCTTT
CDR3 protein: CASSEALQGNRGTEAFF

D gene: TRBD2
CDR3 length: 19
clone size: NA
V gene: TRBV4-2
J gene: TRBJ2-2
CDR3 DNA: TGTGCCAGCAGCCAAGAGTCACTAGCGGGGGGAGCTGTCACCGGGGAGCTGTTTTTT
CDR3 protein: CASSQESLAGGAVTGELFF

D gene: NA
CDR3 length: 15
clone size: NA
V gene: TRBV30
J gene: TRBJ1-5
CDR3 DNA: TGTGCCTGGAGTCCGGCGGGGTATAGCAATCAGCCCCAGCATTTT
CDR3 protein: CAWSPAGYSNQPQHF

D gene: NA
CDR3 length: 17
clone size: once
V gene: TRBV9
J gene: TRBJ2-1
CDR3 DNA: TGTGCCAGCAGCGCCGAAGCCCCCCTACCCCCATACAATGAGCAGTTCTTC
CDR3 protein: CASSAEAPLPPYNEQFF

D gene: NA
CDR3 length: 13
clone size: once
V gene: TRBV3-1/TRBV3-2
J gene: TRBJ1-2
CDR3 DNA: TGTGCCAGCAGCCGGGGGGGTCCCTATGGCTACACCTTC
CDR3 protein: CASSRGGPYGYTF

D gene: NA
CDR3 length: 15
clone size: NA
V gene: TRBV6-5
J gene: TRBJ1-1
CDR3 DNA: TGTGCCAGCAGTCGGGGGGCAGGGGCAAACACTGAAGCTTTCTTT
CDR3 protein: CASSRGAGANTEAFF

D gene: NA
CDR3 length: 14
clone size: NA
V gene: TRBV12-5
J gene: TRBJ2-2
CDR3 DNA: TGTGCTAGTGGTCTGGGACATTCCACCGGGGAGCTGTTTTTT
CDR3 protein: CASGLGHSTGELFF

D gene: NA
CDR3 length: 14
clone size: NA
V gene: TRBV15
J gene: TRBJ1-1
CDR3 DNA: TGTGCCACCAGCAGAGTTGGGGGGGCCACTGAAGCTTTCTTT
CDR3 protein: CATSRVGGATEAFF

D gene: TRBD1
CDR3 length: 14
clone size: NA
V gene: TRBV7-9
J gene: TRBJ2-3
CDR3 DNA: TGTGCCAGCACCTTGGGACAGGGCCCAGATACGCAGTATTTT
CDR3 protein: CASTLGQGPDTQYF

D gene: TRBD2
CDR3 length: 17
clone size: few
V gene: TRBV12-5
J gene: TRBJ2-1
CDR3 DNA: TGTGCTAGTGGTTTAGACCCTAGCGGTAGCTCCTACAATGAGCAGTTCTTC
CDR3 protein: CASGLDPSGSSYNEQFF

D gene: TRBD1
CDR3 length: 15
clone size: once
V gene: TRBV2
J gene: TRBJ2-1
CDR3 DNA: TGTGCCAGCAGGCTGGACAGGGGAACGTACAATGAGCAGTTCTTC
CDR3 protein: CASRLDRGTYNEQFF

D gene: TRBD1
CDR3 length: 12
clone size: NA
V gene: TRBV30
J gene: TRBJ2-7
CDR3 DNA: TGTGCCTGGAGCTTTCAGGGGGCCGAGCAGTACTTC
CDR3 protein: CAWSFQGAEQYF

D gene: TRBD1
CDR3 length: 14
clone size: NA
V gene: TRBV2
J gene: TRBJ1-2
CDR3 DNA: TGTGCCAGCAGTGAAGGACAGGGCCACTATGGCTACACCTTC
CDR3 protein: CASSEGQGHYGYTF

D gene: NA
CDR3 length: 15
clone size: NA
V gene: TRBV12-2
J gene: TRBJ1-5
CDR3 DNA: TGTGCAAGTCGCTTAGTACAGGGTGTGAATCAGCCCCAGCATTTT
CDR3 protein: CASRLVQGVNQPQHF

D gene: NA
CDR3 length: 15
clone size: NA
V gene: TRBV4-3
J gene: TRBJ2-3
CDR3 DNA: TGCGCCAGCAGCCAAGACTCCCCTAGCACAGATACGCAGTATTTT
CDR3 protein: CASSQDSPSTDTQYF

D gene: TRBD1
CDR3 length: 15
clone size: NA
V gene: TRBV10-3
J gene: TRBJ1-2
CDR3 DNA: TGTGCCATCAGTGAGGGGACAGGGAGGAACTATGGCTACACCTTC
CDR3 protein: CAISEGTGRNYGYTF

D gene: TRBD1
CDR3 length: 15
clone size: once
V gene: TRBV9
J gene: TRBJ2-2
CDR3 DNA: TGTGCCAGCAGCTACGACAGGGGTAGATCCGGGGAGCTGTTTTTT
CDR3 protein: CASSYDRGRSGELFF

D gene: NA
CDR3 length: 16
clone size: NA
V gene: TRBV3-1/TRBV3-2
J gene: TRBJ1-6
CDR3 DNA: TGTGCCAGCAGCCAAGGAGGGGGGGACTTTGGTTCACCCCTCCACTTT
CDR3 protein: CASSQGGGDFGSPLHF

D gene: TRBD1
CDR3 length: 16
clone size: few
V gene: TRBV5-1
J gene: TRBJ2-3
CDR3 DNA: TGCGCCAGCAGCCACATCGACAGGGGAGTGGCAGATACGCAGTATTTT
CDR3 protein: CASSHIDRGVADTQYF

D gene: NA
CDR3 length: 14
clone size: NA
V gene: TRBV4-1
J gene: TRBJ2-7
CDR3 DNA: TGCGCCAGCAGCCAAGCCGCCAGCTCCTACGAGCAGTACTTC
CDR3 protein: CASSQAASSYEQYF

D gene: TRBD1
CDR3 length: 18
clone size: NA
V gene: TRBV7-9
J gene: TRBJ1-5
CDR3 DNA: TGTGCCAGCAGCTTAGCCCAAGGCGGGACAGGGGGTTCTCAGCCCCAGCATTTT
CDR3 protein: CASSLAQGGTGGSQPQHF

D gene: TRBD2
CDR3 length: 14
clone size: NA
V gene: TRBV7-9
J gene: TRBJ2-2
CDR3 DNA: TGTGCCAGCGCGGGAGGGTGGGACACCGGGGAGCTGTTTTTT
CDR3 protein: CASAGGWDTGELFF

D gene: TRBD2
CDR3 length: 17
clone size: once
V gene: TRBV9
J gene: TRBJ2-1
CDR3 DNA: TGTGCCAGCAGCGTAGCTCTGACTAGCGGTGGACGGGATGAGCAGTTCTTC
CDR3 protein: CASSVALTSGGRDEQFF

D gene: TRBD1
CDR3 length: 16
clone size: NA
V gene: TRBV10-3
J gene: TRBJ2-3
CDR3 DNA: TGTGCCATCAGTCCCGGGACAGGGGGTGGTGGTCATACGCAGTATTTT
CDR3 protein: CAISPGTGGGGHTQYF

D gene: TRBD2
CDR3 length: 18
clone size: NA
V gene: TRBV28
J gene: TRBJ2-7
CDR3 DNA: TGTGCCAGCAGCGGGACTAGCGGGGGGGGTAGCGTAGACCACGAGCAGTACTTC
CDR3 protein: CASSGTSGGGSVDHEQYF

D gene: NA
CDR3 length: 11
clone size: NA
V gene: TRBV6-5
J gene: TRBJ1-1
CDR3 DNA: TGTGCCAGCAGTTACCCAAGTGAGGCTTTCTTT
CDR3 protein: CASSYPSEAFF

D gene: TRBD1
CDR3 length: 13
clone size: NA
V gene: TRBV4-1
J gene: TRBJ2-7
CDR3 DNA: TGCGCCAGCAGCTGGGGACAGACCTACGAGCAGTACTTC
CDR3 protein: CASSWGQTYEQYF

D gene: TRBD2
CDR3 length: 15
clone size: NA
V gene: TRBV14
J gene: TRBJ2-7
CDR3 DNA: TGTGCCAGCAGCCTTACTAGCGCGTCCTCCTACGAGCAGTACTTC
CDR3 protein: CASSLTSASSYEQYF

D gene: TRBD1
CDR3 length: 17
clone size: few
V gene: TRBV3-1/TRBV3-2
J gene: TRBJ1-2
CDR3 DNA: TGTGCCAGCAGCCAAGTCCCTGGACAGGGACCGTTGAATGGCTACACCTTC
CDR3 protein: CASSQVPGQGPLNGYTF

D gene: TRBD1
CDR3 length: 12
clone size: NA
V gene: TRBV18
J gene: TRBJ1-1
CDR3 DNA: TGTGCCAGCTCCCTCGACAGGGCGGAAGCTTTCTTT
CDR3 protein: CASSLDRAEAFF

D gene: NA
CDR3 length: 13
clone size: NA
V gene: TRBV29-1
J gene: TRBJ1-1
CDR3 DNA: TGCAGCGTTACAGGGCTATTGAACACTGAAGCTTTCTTT
CDR3 protein: CSVTGLLNTEAFF